These T cell receptor beta chains were read from a single sample in a study of Graves' ophthalmopathy and Graves' hyperthyroidism. TCRdb re-called the multiplex PCR reads through MiXCR, storing one row per CDR3 protein. The sample has under 350,000 distinct CDR3 sequences, roughly a sixth seen once. Sequenced material: peripheral blood. These receptors were collected from an adult man with Graves' ophthalmopathy. Both conserved end residues are part of each CDR3. The D gene is left open where the match is weak. The size entry is marked missing in some rows and otherwise reads once, few, many or a size class.

>.|TRBV11-2|TRBJ2-2|many
CASSLVGRMLNTGELFF
TGTGCCAGCAGCTTAGTCGGGCGCATGTTGAACACCGGGGAGCTGTTTTTT
>TRBD1|TRBV11-1|TRBJ2-6|many
CASSLVIGQGSGANVLTF
TGTGCCAGCAGCTTAGTGATCGGACAGGGCTCTGGGGCCAACGTCCTGACTTTC
>TRBD1|TRBV6-1|TRBJ2-7|.
CASSPTGSKNEQYF
TGTGCCAGCAGTCCGACAGGGTCTAAGAACGAGCAGTACTTC
>.|TRBV7-3|TRBJ2-5|.
CASSEGPDQPQETQYF
TGTGCCAGCAGCGAGGGACCCGACCAACCCCAAGAGACCCAGTACTTC
>.|TRBV6-1|TRBJ2-6|many
CASSPNRVGGANVLTF
TGTGCCAGCAGCCCTAACAGGGTTGGGGGGGCCAACGTCCTGACTTTC
>TRBD1|TRBV18|TRBJ2-7|many
CASSPINSGTDEQYF
TGTGCCAGCTCACCGATAAATTCCGGGACAGACGAGCAGTACTTC
>TRBD1|TRBV28|TRBJ2-5|.
CASSSPDRGGQETQYF
TGTGCCAGCAGTTCGCCGGACAGGGGGGGTCAAGAGACCCAGTACTTC
>TRBD2|TRBV28|TRBJ2-5|once
CASNSIAGGVQETQYF
TGTGCCAGCAATTCAATAGCGGGAGGAGTACAAGAGACCCAGTACTTC
>TRBD1|TRBV12-3/TRBV12-4|TRBJ1-1|many
CASTPLRGRGITFF
TGTGCCAGCACCCCCCTTAGGGGGCGAGGGATAACTTTCTTT
>.|TRBV5-1|TRBJ1-1|many
CASSLVVTNTEAFF
TGCGCCAGCAGCTTGGTGGTAACGAACACTGAAGCTTTCTTT
>TRBD1|TRBV30|TRBJ1-1|many
CAWSRQGLTEAFF
TGTGCCTGGAGCAGACAGGGACTCACTGAAGCTTTCTTT
>.|TRBV6-2/TRBV6-3|TRBJ1-5|.
CASSYSRLDSNQPQLF
TGTGCCAGCAGTTACTCGCGGCTCGATAGCAATCAGCCCCAGCTTTTT
>TRBD2|TRBV6-2/TRBV6-3|TRBJ2-5|many
CASTSSGLAGVKTQYF
TGTGCCAGCACCTCTTCGGGACTAGCGGGAGTGAAGACCCAGTACTTC
>.|TRBV9|TRBJ1-2|many
CASSARGGYTF
TGTGCCAGCAGCGCCCGGGGTGGCTACACCTTC
>.|TRBV7-9|TRBJ2-5|many
CASSLGVYGRRETQYF
TGTGCCAGCAGCTTAGGAGTGTACGGGAGAAGAGAGACCCAGTACTTC
>.|TRBV5-1|TRBJ1-2|many
CASSLENRAAYGYTF
TGCGCCAGCAGCTTGGAGAACAGGGCTGCGTATGGCTACACCTTC
>TRBD1|TRBV20-1|TRBJ2-7|many
CSQPGQGAIEQYF
TGCAGTCAGCCGGGACAGGGGGCTATCGAGCAGTACTTC
>TRBD1|TRBV20-1|TRBJ1-2|many
CSTATGEGYGYTF
TGCAGTACTGCAACAGGGGAGGGTTATGGCTACACCTTC
>.|TRBV29-1|TRBJ2-7|.
CSVEDASGHSLLNEQYF
TGCAGCGTTGAAGATGCCTCGGGGCACTCCCTCCTGAACGAGCAGTACTTC
>TRBD1|TRBV6-2/TRBV6-3|TRBJ1-6|few
CASSYAGGDQGHNSPLHF
TGTGCCAGCAGTTACGCAGGGGGCGACCAGGGGCATAATTCACCCCTCCACTTT
>TRBD1|TRBV6-1|TRBJ1-2|many
CASSDPGQAAGYTF
TGTGCCAGCAGTGACCCCGGACAGGCGGCTGGCTACACCTTC
>.|TRBV6-5|TRBJ2-5|many
CASSLRLRETQYF
TGTGCCAGCAGTTTACGGTTAAGGGAGACCCAGTACTTC
>.|TRBV2|TRBJ2-2|many
CASSEDRQNTGELFF
TGTGCCAGCAGTGAAGACAGACAGAACACCGGGGAGCTGTTTTTT
>TRBD1|TRBV4-1|TRBJ2-7|.
CASSQFPGQGYEQYF
TGCGCCAGCAGCCAATTTCCGGGACAGGGCTACGAGCAGTACTTC
>.|TRBV6-1|TRBJ2-7|once
CASSGPVYEQYF
TGTGCCAGCAGTGGTCCCGTCTACGAGCAGTACTTC
>.|TRBV7-2|TRBJ2-7|many
CASSFRLVSYEQYF
TGTGCCAGCAGCTTTAGGCTAGTCTCCTACGAGCAGTACTTC
>.|TRBV2|TRBJ1-1|many
CASMSEMNTEAFF
TGTGCCAGCATGTCTGAGATGAACACTGAAGCTTTCTTT
>.|TRBV11-2|TRBJ2-2|.
CASMLIGGELFF
TGTGCCAGCATGCTGATCGGAGGGGAGCTGTTTTTT
>.|TRBV5-1|TRBJ1-1|few
CASRLGLNTEAFF
TGCGCCAGCAGACTCGGACTGAACACTGAAGCTTTCTTT
>.|TRBV6-1|TRBJ1-2|many
CASNPGANYGYTF
TGTGCCAGCAATCCAGGGGCTAACTATGGCTACACCTTC
>.|TRBV5-1|TRBJ2-7|many
CASRSTPTYEQYF
TGCGCCAGCAGATCGACCCCAACCTACGAGCAGTACTTC
>.|TRBV19|TRBJ2-7|many
CASMSNTYEQYF
TGTGCCAGTATGTCTAACACCTACGAGCAGTACTTC
>TRBD1|TRBV5-5|TRBJ2-2|many
CASGQTGGRAGELFF
TGTGCCAGCGGACAGACAGGGGGTCGTGCCGGGGAGCTGTTTTTT
>.|TRBV20-1|TRBJ2-5|many
CSATDSRRETQYF
TGCAGTGCCACGGACTCCCGGCGGGAGACCCAGTACTTC
>TRBD1|TRBV24-1|TRBJ1-5|.
CATSERDRGMDQPQHF
TGTGCCACCAGTGAACGGGACAGGGGTATGGATCAGCCCCAGCATTTT
>.|TRBV19|TRBJ2-2|many
CASTTQDSYTGELFF
TGTGCCAGTACCACTCAAGACTCTTACACCGGGGAGCTGTTTTTT
>.|TRBV6-2/TRBV6-3|TRBJ1-1|.
CASSYPSGQGSNTEAFF
TGTGCCAGCAGTTACCCATCCGGCCAGGGTTCGAACACTGAAGCTTTCTTT
>.|TRBV13|TRBJ1-6|many
CASSSMGSPLHF
TGTGCCAGCAGCTCGATGGGTTCACCCCTCCACTTT
>.|TRBV10-3|TRBJ1-1|many
CAISVRALGTEAFF
TGTGCCATCAGTGTCCGGGCCCTGGGAACTGAAGCTTTCTTT
>.|TRBV5-5|TRBJ1-5|many
CASSLERGPNQPQHF
TGTGCCAGCAGCTTGGAGAGGGGCCCTAATCAGCCCCAGCATTTT
>TRBD2|TRBV11-2|TRBJ2-7|many
CASSLGGTSGYYEQYF
TGTGCCAGCAGCTTAGGGGGGACTAGCGGATACTACGAGCAGTACTTC
>.|TRBV6-1|TRBJ2-2|many
CASSPVVVDTGELFF
TGTGCCAGCAGCCCAGTAGTGGTGGACACCGGGGAGCTGTTTTTT
>TRBD1|TRBV29-1|TRBJ1-1|many
CSVVSMTGRNTEAFF
TGCAGCGTTGTTTCGATGACAGGGCGGAACACTGAAGCTTTCTTT
>TRBD2|TRBV30|TRBJ2-2|many
CAWSVPGTTTYTGELFF
TGTGCCTGGAGTGTACCTGGGACTACAACTTACACCGGGGAGCTGTTTTTT
>.|TRBV10-3|TRBJ1-2|few
CAISEPRVDYGYTF
TGTGCCATCAGTGAGCCAAGGGTGGACTATGGCTACACCTTC
>.|TRBV28|TRBJ1-5|many
CASSFDRRQPQHF
TGTGCCAGCAGTTTCGACAGGCGGCAGCCCCAGCATTTT
>.|TRBV27|TRBJ2-7|many
CASSPPGSYEQYF
TGTGCCAGTAGTCCCCCAGGGTCCTACGAGCAGTACTTC
>TRBD1|TRBV6-4|TRBJ1-5|many
CASSSHRDRGRNSNQPQHF
TGTGCCAGCAGTAGTCACCGGGACAGGGGCCGCAATAGCAATCAGCCCCAGCATTTT
>.|TRBV11-2|TRBJ1-6|.
CASSLDGVGSYNSPLHF
TGTGCCAGCAGCTTAGATGGGGTCGGCTCCTATAATTCACCCCTCCACTTT
>TRBD1|TRBV20-1|TRBJ2-7|many
CSAGTGGAEGQYF
TGCAGTGCTGGGACAGGGGGCGCGGAGGGGCAGTACTTC
>.|TRBV6-5|TRBJ1-5|many
CASSYSTEGQRHF
TGTGCCAGCAGTTACTCGACGGAGGGTCAACGGCATTTT
>TRBD2|TRBV10-3|TRBJ2-5|many
CATGLAEQETQYF
TGTGCCACCGGACTAGCGGAACAAGAGACCCAGTACTTC
>.|TRBV12-3/TRBV12-4|TRBJ2-2|.
CASSLAGTTGELFF
TGTGCCAGCAGTTTAGCGGGAACCACCGGGGAGCTGTTTTTT